This is a list of T cell receptor beta chains from one sample in a study of cytomegalovirus exposure and HLA in healthy donors. Generated by immunoSEQ multiplex PCR, the TCRdb table keeps only in-frame clones and is missing some. The top ten clones hold approximately 3.8% of a sample with 120,000 or so clones, around 72% of them seen once. The source material was PBMCs. The source is a man aged 25 to 40 in good health and CMV-seronegative. Each CDR3 is given with its conserved first and last residue. The D gene is left open where the match is weak. Part of the rows lack a size; the others show once, few, many or a class for expanded clones.

abundance: NA
j_gene: TRBJ2-6
v_gene: TRBV7-2
d_gene: NA
CDR3aa: CASSFNSGANVLTF
CDR3nt: TGTGCCAGCAGCTTTAACTCTGGGGCCAACGTCCTGACTTTC

abundance: NA
j_gene: TRBJ2-3
v_gene: TRBV5-4
d_gene: TRBD2
CDR3aa: CASSARTSGFTDTQYF
CDR3nt: TGTGCCAGCAGCGCCAGGACTAGCGGGTTCACAGATACGCAGTATTTT

abundance: NA
j_gene: TRBJ2-2
v_gene: TRBV7-9
d_gene: NA
CDR3aa: CSSSPTGTRNTGELFF
CDR3nt: TGTTCCAGCAGTCCCACCGGGACACGGAACACCGGGGAGCTGTTTTTT

abundance: NA
j_gene: TRBJ2-5
v_gene: TRBV18
d_gene: TRBD1
CDR3aa: CASSPFGTGEETQYF
CDR3nt: TGTGCCAGCTCTCCATTCGGCACAGGGGAAGAGACCCAGTACTTC

abundance: NA
j_gene: TRBJ2-7
v_gene: TRBV10-3
d_gene: NA
CDR3aa: CAIRGGETYEQYF
CDR3nt: TGTGCCATCAGAGGCGGCGAGACCTACGAGCAGTACTTC

abundance: once
j_gene: TRBJ2-5
v_gene: TRBV10-2
d_gene: TRBD1
CDR3aa: CASAGTGTQETQYF
CDR3nt: TGCGCCAGCGCCGGGACAGGGACACAAGAGACCCAGTACTTC

abundance: NA
j_gene: TRBJ2-2
v_gene: TRBV4-2
d_gene: TRBD2
CDR3aa: CASSQGLAGGTGELFF
CDR3nt: TGTGCCAGCAGCCAGGGACTAGCGGGGGGCACCGGGGAGCTGTTTTTT

abundance: few
j_gene: TRBJ1-6
v_gene: TRBV11-2
d_gene: NA
CDR3aa: CASSLWPDGSPLHF
CDR3nt: TGTGCCAGCAGCTTATGGCCTGATGGTTCACCCCTCCACTTT

abundance: NA
j_gene: TRBJ2-1
v_gene: TRBV28
d_gene: TRBD1
CDR3aa: CASTIGQGMNEQFF
CDR3nt: TGTGCCAGCACCATAGGACAGGGGATGAATGAGCAGTTCTTC

abundance: NA
j_gene: TRBJ2-7
v_gene: TRBV10-3
d_gene: NA
CDR3aa: CAISEGGGKTYEQYF
CDR3nt: TGTGCCATCAGTGAGGGAGGGGGCAAGACCTACGAGCAGTACTTC

abundance: once
j_gene: TRBJ1-2
v_gene: TRBV5-6
d_gene: NA
CDR3aa: CASSLGQAIYGYTF
CDR3nt: TGTGCCAGCAGCTTGGGGCAGGCCATCTATGGCTACACCTTC

abundance: NA
j_gene: TRBJ1-6
v_gene: TRBV6-5
d_gene: TRBD1
CDR3aa: CASRNPTGGNSPLHF
CDR3nt: TGTGCCAGCAGAAACCCCACAGGGGGGAATTCACCCCTCCACTTT

abundance: NA
j_gene: TRBJ2-5
v_gene: TRBV5-1
d_gene: TRBD1
CDR3aa: CASSLAGTVEETQYF
CDR3nt: TGCGCCAGCAGCTTGGCCGGGACAGTCGAAGAGACCCAGTACTTC

abundance: once
j_gene: TRBJ2-5
v_gene: TRBV7-9
d_gene: TRBD1
CDR3aa: CASSFRGDRGYQETQYF
CDR3nt: TGTGCCAGCAGCTTCCGGGGAGACAGGGGATATCAAGAGACCCAGTACTTC

abundance: NA
j_gene: TRBJ2-7
v_gene: TRBV4-1
d_gene: NA
CDR3aa: CASSQSRSDEQYF
CDR3nt: TGCGCCAGCAGCCAAAGTCGAAGCGACGAGCAGTACTTC

abundance: few
j_gene: TRBJ1-4
v_gene: TRBV5-4
d_gene: NA
CDR3aa: CASSFGGTGNEKLFF
CDR3nt: TGTGCCAGCAGCTTCGGCGGGACGGGTAATGAAAAACTGTTTTTT

abundance: NA
j_gene: TRBJ1-2
v_gene: TRBV19
d_gene: NA
CDR3aa: CASNNRVGYGYGYTF
CDR3nt: TGTGCCAGTAACAACAGGGTCGGGTACGGCTATGGCTACACCTTC

abundance: NA
j_gene: TRBJ1-2
v_gene: TRBV9
d_gene: NA
CDR3aa: CASSDTTGNYGYTF
CDR3nt: TGTGCCAGCAGCGACACTACAGGGAACTATGGCTACACCTTC

abundance: NA
j_gene: TRBJ1-6
v_gene: TRBV30
d_gene: NA
CDR3aa: CAWSVLGGYNSPLHF
CDR3nt: TGTGCCTGGAGTGTATTGGGGGGCTATAATTCACCCCTCCACTTT

abundance: NA
j_gene: TRBJ2-5
v_gene: TRBV4-2
d_gene: NA
CDR3aa: CASSSITTETQYF
CDR3nt: TGTGCCAGCAGCTCCATCACTACGGAAACCCAGTACTTC

abundance: NA
j_gene: TRBJ1-3
v_gene: TRBV28
d_gene: NA
CDR3aa: CATGRQAWNTIYF
CDR3nt: TGTGCCACCGGGCGACAGGCTTGGAACACCATATATTTT

abundance: NA
j_gene: TRBJ1-2
v_gene: TRBV15
d_gene: NA
CDR3aa: CATSRDRRAGYTF
CDR3nt: TGTGCCACCAGCAGAGATCGGAGAGCGGGCTACACCTTC

abundance: NA
j_gene: TRBJ2-2
v_gene: TRBV12-5
d_gene: NA
CDR3aa: CASGPGGITGELFF
CDR3nt: TGTGCTAGCGGACCGGGGGGCATCACCGGGGAGCTGTTTTTT

abundance: NA
j_gene: TRBJ2-7
v_gene: TRBV15
d_gene: NA
CDR3aa: CATSLKQAYEQYF
CDR3nt: TGTGCCACCAGCCTAAAACAGGCCTACGAGCAGTACTTC

abundance: NA
j_gene: TRBJ1-3
v_gene: TRBV7-7
d_gene: NA
CDR3aa: CASSPDSSSGNTIYF
CDR3nt: TGTGCCAGCAGCCCAGACTCTTCCTCTGGAAACACCATATATTTT

abundance: NA
j_gene: TRBJ1-2
v_gene: TRBV5-1
d_gene: NA
CDR3aa: CASSYGTPDYGYTF
CDR3nt: TGCGCCAGCAGCTACGGGACACCCGACTATGGCTACACCTTC

abundance: NA
j_gene: TRBJ2-5
v_gene: TRBV5-6
d_gene: TRBD2
CDR3aa: CASSLGLAVATRETQYF
CDR3nt: TGTGCCAGCAGCTTGGGACTAGCGGTAGCGACACGAGAGACCCAGTACTTC

abundance: NA
j_gene: TRBJ1-5
v_gene: TRBV19
d_gene: NA
CDR3aa: CASSGEISNQPQHF
CDR3nt: TGTGCCAGTAGTGGTGAGATTAGCAATCAGCCCCAGCATTTT

abundance: NA
j_gene: TRBJ2-5
v_gene: TRBV6-5
d_gene: TRBD1
CDR3aa: CASSRQGRKTQYF
CDR3nt: TGTGCCAGCAGCCGACAGGGTCGGAAGACCCAGTACTTC

abundance: NA
j_gene: TRBJ2-3
v_gene: TRBV7-9
d_gene: TRBD1
CDR3aa: CASSLVGAGGANTQYF
CDR3nt: TGTGCCAGCAGCTTAGTTGGGGCAGGGGGCGCAAATACGCAGTATTTT

abundance: NA
j_gene: TRBJ2-3
v_gene: TRBV9
d_gene: NA
CDR3aa: CASSGTWADTQYF
CDR3nt: TGTGCCAGCAGCGGGACTTGGGCAGATACGCAGTATTTT

abundance: NA
j_gene: TRBJ2-7
v_gene: TRBV5-1
d_gene: NA
CDR3aa: CASSLVGQGIEQYF
CDR3nt: TGCGCCAGCAGCTTGGTGGGTCAGGGGATCGAGCAGTACTTC